A selection of T cell receptor beta chains follows, all from one sample in a study of Graves' ophthalmopathy and Graves' hyperthyroidism. TCRdb reprocessed the multiplex PCR reads with MiXCR, giving one entry per CDR3 protein. The repertoire holds 350,000 to 450,000 distinct CDR3 sequences, with roughly 18% as singletons. Sample: peripheral blood. The receptor set was obtained from a woman younger than 30 with Graves' ophthalmopathy. The CDR3 runs from the conserved cysteine through the conserved F or W. A D gene is named only where the DNA matches it firmly. A clone size is listed for some rows: how often the clone was seen (once, few, many), or a class if it is expanded.

D gene: TRBD2; V gene: TRBV12-3/TRBV12-4; J gene: TRBJ2-7; clone size: NA; CDR3 DNA: TGTGCCAGCAGTTCCCTAGCGGGGCCCACCTACGAGCAGTACTTC; CDR3 protein: CASSSLAGPTYEQYF
D gene: TRBD1; V gene: TRBV6-1; J gene: TRBJ2-7; clone size: many; CDR3 DNA: TGTGCCAGCGGAAAGGACAGGGGCGCTTCCCACGAGCAGTACTTC; CDR3 protein: CASGKDRGASHEQYF
D gene: TRBD1; V gene: TRBV12-3/TRBV12-4; J gene: TRBJ2-7; clone size: many; CDR3 DNA: TGTGCCAGCACCTTGGACAGGAGCTCCTACGAGCAGTACTTC; CDR3 protein: CASTLDRSSYEQYF
D gene: NA; V gene: TRBV6-2/TRBV6-3; J gene: TRBJ2-7; clone size: many; CDR3 DNA: TGTGCCAGCAGCCCGGGGGCTCGGTACGAGCAGTACTTC; CDR3 protein: CASSPGARYEQYF
D gene: NA; V gene: TRBV11-1; J gene: TRBJ1-1; clone size: many; CDR3 DNA: TGTGCCAGCAGCTCTCGATGGCGGGGTTGGGTGAACACTGAAGCTTTCTTT; CDR3 protein: CASSSRWRGWVNTEAFF
D gene: NA; V gene: TRBV12-3/TRBV12-4; J gene: TRBJ1-2; clone size: many; CDR3 DNA: TGTGCCAGCAGTCCAGGGGAGGTACATGGCTACACCTTC; CDR3 protein: CASSPGEVHGYTF
D gene: NA; V gene: TRBV19; J gene: TRBJ1-2; clone size: many; CDR3 DNA: TGTGCCATCAAAGGGGCCTCCTTAGACTATGGCTACACCTTC; CDR3 protein: CAIKGASLDYGYTF
D gene: NA; V gene: TRBV12-3/TRBV12-4; J gene: TRBJ1-2; clone size: NA; CDR3 DNA: TGTGCCAGCAGTTTCATCCGGGAGTATGGCTACACCTTC; CDR3 protein: CASSFIREYGYTF
D gene: NA; V gene: TRBV6-1; J gene: TRBJ1-5; clone size: NA; CDR3 DNA: TGTGCCAGCAGTGAATTACGTGGGTCGGTTTATAGCAATCAGCCCCAGCATTTT; CDR3 protein: CASSELRGSVYSNQPQHF
D gene: NA; V gene: TRBV4-1; J gene: TRBJ1-2; clone size: few; CDR3 DNA: TGCGCCAGCAGCCAAGGCCGTGGGGGGGGTTATGGCTACACCTTC; CDR3 protein: CASSQGRGGGYGYTF
D gene: NA; V gene: TRBV6-1; J gene: TRBJ1-2; clone size: NA; CDR3 DNA: TGTGCCAGCAGGCCCCCACCGACCAACTATGGCTACACCTTC; CDR3 protein: CASRPPPTNYGYTF
D gene: TRBD1; V gene: TRBV7-2; J gene: TRBJ1-6; clone size: many; CDR3 DNA: TGTGCCAGCAGCTTTAGGACAGGGGGTTCACCCCTCCACTTT; CDR3 protein: CASSFRTGGSPLHF
D gene: TRBD1; V gene: TRBV29-1; J gene: TRBJ1-1; clone size: NA; CDR3 DNA: TGCAGCGTCGATGGACAGGGGGGCACTGAAGCTTTCTTT; CDR3 protein: CSVDGQGGTEAFF
D gene: NA; V gene: TRBV6-5; J gene: TRBJ1-3; clone size: many; CDR3 DNA: TGTGCCAGCCGGAGGGGCGACACCATATATTTT; CDR3 protein: CASRRGDTIYF
D gene: NA; V gene: TRBV7-2; J gene: TRBJ1-1; clone size: many; CDR3 DNA: TGTGCCAGCAGACCCGGTGAGGGGACTGAAGCTTTCTTT; CDR3 protein: CASRPGEGTEAFF
D gene: NA; V gene: TRBV6-1; J gene: TRBJ1-2; clone size: many; CDR3 DNA: TGTGCCAGCAGTGGGGGACCGACTAACTATGGCTACACCTTC; CDR3 protein: CASSGGPTNYGYTF
D gene: NA; V gene: TRBV30; J gene: TRBJ1-2; clone size: many; CDR3 DNA: TGTGCCTGGAGCCTACCGGGACAAAACTGGAATGGCTACACCTTC; CDR3 protein: CAWSLPGQNWNGYTF
D gene: NA; V gene: TRBV7-3; J gene: TRBJ2-7; clone size: many; CDR3 DNA: TGTGCCAGCAGCGCCGGGCCCACCTACGAGCAGTACTTC; CDR3 protein: CASSAGPTYEQYF
D gene: NA; V gene: TRBV2; J gene: TRBJ1-2; clone size: many; CDR3 DNA: TGTGCCAGCAGTGAGAGCCCAGGGTGGGCAGGCTACACCTTC; CDR3 protein: CASSESPGWAGYTF
D gene: NA; V gene: TRBV20-1; J gene: TRBJ2-2; clone size: many; CDR3 DNA: TGCAGTGCTAGAGATCCCAGGAGAACCGGGGAGCTGTTTTTT; CDR3 protein: CSARDPRRTGELFF
D gene: NA; V gene: TRBV7-2; J gene: TRBJ2-4; clone size: many; CDR3 DNA: TGTGCCAGCAGCTTAGATCAGGGAATGGGAAACATTCAGTACTTC; CDR3 protein: CASSLDQGMGNIQYF
D gene: NA; V gene: TRBV2; J gene: TRBJ2-7; clone size: many; CDR3 DNA: TGTGCCAGCACCATCGTGGGCATTACCTACGAGCAGTACTTC; CDR3 protein: CASTIVGITYEQYF
D gene: NA; V gene: TRBV10-3; J gene: TRBJ2-7; clone size: many; CDR3 DNA: TGTGCCATCAGTGCAGCGGACGACTACGAGCAGTACTTC; CDR3 protein: CAISAADDYEQYF
D gene: NA; V gene: TRBV30; J gene: TRBJ2-7; clone size: many; CDR3 DNA: TGTGCCTGGAGCCCAGGACAGTCCTACGAGCAGTACTTC; CDR3 protein: CAWSPGQSYEQYF
D gene: TRBD1; V gene: TRBV30; J gene: TRBJ1-5; clone size: many; CDR3 DNA: TGTGCCTGGAGCCTGGGACAGCTCGGGCAGCCCCAGCATTTT; CDR3 protein: CAWSLGQLGQPQHF